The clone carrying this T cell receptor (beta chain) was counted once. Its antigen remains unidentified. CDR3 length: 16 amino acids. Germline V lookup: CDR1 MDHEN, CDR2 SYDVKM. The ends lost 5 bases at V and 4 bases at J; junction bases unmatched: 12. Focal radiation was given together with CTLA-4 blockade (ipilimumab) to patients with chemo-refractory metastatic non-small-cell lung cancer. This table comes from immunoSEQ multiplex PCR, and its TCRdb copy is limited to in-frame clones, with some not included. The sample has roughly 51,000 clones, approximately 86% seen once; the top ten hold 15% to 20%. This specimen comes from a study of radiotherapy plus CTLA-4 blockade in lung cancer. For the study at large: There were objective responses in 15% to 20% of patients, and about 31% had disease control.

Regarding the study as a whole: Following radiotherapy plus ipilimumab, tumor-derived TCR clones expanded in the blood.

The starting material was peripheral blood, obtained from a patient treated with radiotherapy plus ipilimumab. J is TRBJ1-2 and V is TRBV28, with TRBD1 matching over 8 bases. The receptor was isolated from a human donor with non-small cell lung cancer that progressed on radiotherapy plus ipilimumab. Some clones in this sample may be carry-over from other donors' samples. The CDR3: CASSPYSPGGSYGYTF. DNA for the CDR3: TGTGCCAGCAGTCCTTACAGCCCAGGGGGCAGCTATGGCTACACCTTC.